This T cell receptor (beta chain) comes out of a study of CD8+ T cells in alopecia areata. In each case, RNA was isolated and then reverse transcribed into cDNA as the sequencing template. The method was immunoSEQ multiplex PCR; TCRdb's version includes in-frame clones alone and lacks a portion of them. The table lists about 100,000 clones, just under 60% of them singletons. The V gene's germline CDR1 is SGHVS and CDR2 FQNEAQ. This CDR3 region has 17 residues. Trimming stripped 4 bases from V and 4 bases from J, with 19 bases between. The sample's treatment: oral pan-JAK inhibitor, 5-10 mg twice daily.

Material: CD8+ T cells sorted from blood, obtained around week 55, from a patient treated with tofacitinib. The sequence derives from a human donor with alopecia areata. This chain links TRBV7-8 with TRBJ1-4; D gene uncertain. The CDR3 region has the DNA TGTGCCAGCAGCTCAAACGGGCCCCGAGAAGATAATGAAAAACTGTTTTTT. This codes for CASSSNGPREDNEKLFF. Combining the CDR3 with reference TRBV7-8 and TRBJ1-4 gives the whole variable domain GAGVSQSPRYKVAKRGQDVALRCDPISGHVSLFWYQQALGQGPEFLTYFQNEAQLDKSGLPSDRFFAERPEGSVSTLKIQRTQQEDSAVYLCASSSNGPREDNEKLFFGSGTQLSVL.